This TCR beta chain was profiled in a study of T cell clonality in common variable immunodeficiency. Whole-study findings and limits: Compared with controls, CVID subjects had fewer shared TCRbeta clones.

The CDR3 is made up of 14 amino acids. CDR1 KGHSH and CDR2 LQKENI come from the germline V gene. Donors gave roughly 5 to 8.5 ml heparinized peripheral whole blood. This clone was picked up a small number of times. The antigen remains undetermined. Read coverage stops 3 residues before the CDR3 terminus; the germline J gene supplies the remainder. Profiled with immunoSEQ multiplex PCR; TCRdb holds only in-frame clones, not every one. The sample contains 50,000 to 65,000 clones, none of them singletons. The source material was peripheral blood mononuclear cells. The clonotype originates from a person aged 18 to 75 in good health. The rearrangement joins TRBV18 to TRBJ1-4; D is possibly TRBD1 (6 bases). Incomplete CDR3 DNA: TGTGCCAGCTCACCGGCACAGGGAGTTTCACCA. Translation gives CASSPAQGVSP. The entire CDR3 protein reads CASSPAQGVSPLFF. Drawing the rest from reference TRBV18 and TRBJ1-4, the complete variable domain is NAGVMQNPRHLVRRRGQEARLRCSPMKGHSHVYWYRQLPEEGLKFMVYLQKENIIDESGMPKERFSAEFPKEGPSILRIQQVVRGDSAAYFCASSPAQGVSPLFFGSGTQLSVL.